This T cell receptor (beta chain) originates from a study of blood T cell repertoires in COVID-19. CDR1 and CDR2 from the germline V gene are WNHNN and SYGVQD (reference sequence). The CDR3 is 16 residues long. V lost 7 bases and J lost 9; bases outside the gene matches: 15. Measured with immunoSEQ multiplex PCR; TCRdb has only the in-frame clones, and not every one. The sample shows some 80,000 clones, 60% to 85% of them seen only once. The receptor's source is an elderly woman with active or convalescent COVID-19. The sequencing input was peripheral blood. The rearrangement uses TRBV10-1 and TRBJ2-1, with 10 nucleotides matching TRBD2. For the CDR3, the DNA is TGCGCCAGCAACCTATTTGTAGCGGGAGGTATGGGTGAGCAGTTCTTC. Translating it yields CASNLFVAGGMGEQFF.